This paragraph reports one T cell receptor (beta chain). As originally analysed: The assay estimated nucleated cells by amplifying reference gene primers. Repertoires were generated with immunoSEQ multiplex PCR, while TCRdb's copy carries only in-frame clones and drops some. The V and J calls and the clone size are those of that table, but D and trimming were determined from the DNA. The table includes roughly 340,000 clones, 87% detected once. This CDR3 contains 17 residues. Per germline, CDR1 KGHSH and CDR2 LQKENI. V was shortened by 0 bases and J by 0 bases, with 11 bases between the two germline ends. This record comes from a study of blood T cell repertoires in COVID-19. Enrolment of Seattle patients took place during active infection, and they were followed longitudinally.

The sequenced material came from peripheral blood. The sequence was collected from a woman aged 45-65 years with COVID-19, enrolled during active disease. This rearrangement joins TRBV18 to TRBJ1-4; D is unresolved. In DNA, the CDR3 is TGTGCCAGCTCACCACCGATCCAGGCATCAACTAATGAAAAACTGTTTTTT. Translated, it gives CASSPPIQASTNEKLFF. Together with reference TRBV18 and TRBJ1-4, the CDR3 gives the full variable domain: NAGVMQNPRHLVRRRGQEARLRCSPMKGHSHVYWYRQLPEEGLKFMVYLQKENIIDESGMPKERFSAEFPKEGPSILRIQQVVRGDSAAYFCASSPPIQASTNEKLFFGSGTQLSVL.